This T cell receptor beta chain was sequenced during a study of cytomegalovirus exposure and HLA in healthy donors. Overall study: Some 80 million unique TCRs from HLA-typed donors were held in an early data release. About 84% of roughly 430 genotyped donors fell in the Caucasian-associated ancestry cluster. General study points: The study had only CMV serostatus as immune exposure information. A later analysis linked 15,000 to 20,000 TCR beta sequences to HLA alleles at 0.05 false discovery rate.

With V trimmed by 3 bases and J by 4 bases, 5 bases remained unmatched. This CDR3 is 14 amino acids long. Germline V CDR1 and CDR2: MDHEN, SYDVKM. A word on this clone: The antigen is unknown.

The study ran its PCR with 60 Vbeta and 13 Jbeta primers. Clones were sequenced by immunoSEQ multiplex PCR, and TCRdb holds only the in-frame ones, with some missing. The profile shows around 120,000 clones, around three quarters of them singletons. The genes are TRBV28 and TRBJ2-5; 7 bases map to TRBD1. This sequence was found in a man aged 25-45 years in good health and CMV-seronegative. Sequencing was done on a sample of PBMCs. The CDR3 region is CASSLPGQTETQYF. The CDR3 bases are TGTGCCAGCAGTTTGCCGGGACAGACAGAGACCCAGTACTTC.